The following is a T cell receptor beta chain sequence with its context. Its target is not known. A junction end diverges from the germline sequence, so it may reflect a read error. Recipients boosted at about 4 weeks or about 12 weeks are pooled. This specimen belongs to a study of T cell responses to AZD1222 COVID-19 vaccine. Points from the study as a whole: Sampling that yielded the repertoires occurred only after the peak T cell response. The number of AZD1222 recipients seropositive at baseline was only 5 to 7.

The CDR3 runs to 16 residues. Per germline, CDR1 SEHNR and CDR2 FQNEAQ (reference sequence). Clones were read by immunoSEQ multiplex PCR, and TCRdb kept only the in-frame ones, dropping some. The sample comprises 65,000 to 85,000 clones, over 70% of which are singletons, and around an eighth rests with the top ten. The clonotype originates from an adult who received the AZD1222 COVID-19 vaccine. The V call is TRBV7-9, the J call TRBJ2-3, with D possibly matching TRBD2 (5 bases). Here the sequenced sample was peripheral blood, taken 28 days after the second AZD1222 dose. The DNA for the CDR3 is TGTGCCAGCAGCTTAGTACTAGTGGGAAGCAGAGATACGCAGTATTTT. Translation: CASSLVLVGSRDTQYF.